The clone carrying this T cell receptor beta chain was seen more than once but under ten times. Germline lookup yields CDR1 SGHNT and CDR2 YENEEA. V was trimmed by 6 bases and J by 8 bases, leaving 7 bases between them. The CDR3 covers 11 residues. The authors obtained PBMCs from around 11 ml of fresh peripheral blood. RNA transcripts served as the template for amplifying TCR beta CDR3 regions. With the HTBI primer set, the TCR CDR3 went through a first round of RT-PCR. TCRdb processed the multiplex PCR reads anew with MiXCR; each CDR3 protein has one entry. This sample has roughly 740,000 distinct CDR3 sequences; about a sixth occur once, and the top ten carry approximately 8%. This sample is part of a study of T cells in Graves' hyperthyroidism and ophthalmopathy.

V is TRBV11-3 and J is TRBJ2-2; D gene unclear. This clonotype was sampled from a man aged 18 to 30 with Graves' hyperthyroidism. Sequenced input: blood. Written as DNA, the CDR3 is TGTGCCAGCAGGGCGGCGGGGGAGCTGTTTTTT. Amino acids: CASRAAGELFF.